This T cell receptor (beta chain) comes out of a study of a mutant IDH1 vaccine in newly diagnosed glioma. The overall study: In some groups vaccination began 4-6 weeks post-radiotherapy; others received it with temozolomide. Radiotherapy, temozolomide, or both had been given previously, and both were given to most. The study, taken as a whole, reports: Vaccination elicited immune responses in approximately 93% of patients.

Time point of the sample: week 47, end of study. It was 300 ug of mutant IDH1 20-mer peptide that made up each vaccine dose, given with topical imiquimod. Each of the donors came in with new WHO grade 3 or 4 astrocytomas that were IDH1-mutant and ATRX-lost. As regards this clone: Antigen: not known.

TCRdb's table, derived via immunoSEQ multiplex PCR, lists solely in-frame clones and lacks some. The sample shows about 52,000 clones, around 80% of them seen only once. The CDR3 has 13 residues. Trimming took 9 bases from V and 5 from J, leaving 14 bases between them. Germline CDR1 and CDR2: SNHLY and FYNNEI. The sequenced sample was PBMCs, obtained from a glioma patient whose treatment included an IDH1 peptide vaccine. The chain links TRBV2 to TRBJ1-5, with D perhaps TRBD1 (5 bases). The TCR sequence derives from a woman aged 40-49 years with glioma. Some clones in this sample may be carry-over from other donors' samples. Here the CDR3 reads CARGEGSDQPQHF. The CDR3 region has the DNA TGTGCCAGGGGGGAAGGGAGCGATCAGCCCCAGCATTTT.